The clone carrying this TCR beta chain was recorded at least ten times. The donors, aged roughly 6 to 95, were healthy Caucasians from Russia. Primers used in a second PCR of about 6 to 12 cycles were a sample-barcoded 5' primer and a J-beta primer mix. Each cDNA molecule carried a tag from a template-switch adaptor that contained 12 random nucleotides. Samples each returned at least 2.5 million CDR3-containing paired-end reads. TCRdb processed the 5' RACE reads anew with MiXCR; each CDR3 protein has one entry. The sample holds fewer than 2 million distinct CDR3 sequences, roughly two fifths seen once. CDR3 size: 16 residues. Germline CDR1 is DFQATT and CDR2 is SNEGSKA (reference sequence). V shed 6 bases, J shed 0 bases, and the junction held 9 bases outside the gene matches. The record originates from a study of blood T cells in healthy people across ages.

The clonotype was recovered from a human donor in good health. Material: blood. V and J are TRBV20-1 and TRBJ1-2, with 11 nucleotides matching TRBD1. The CDR3 loop reads CSAYRTGGASNYGYTF. The CDR3 DNA sequence: TGCAGTGCGTACCGGACAGGGGGCGCCTCTAACTATGGCTACACCTTC.